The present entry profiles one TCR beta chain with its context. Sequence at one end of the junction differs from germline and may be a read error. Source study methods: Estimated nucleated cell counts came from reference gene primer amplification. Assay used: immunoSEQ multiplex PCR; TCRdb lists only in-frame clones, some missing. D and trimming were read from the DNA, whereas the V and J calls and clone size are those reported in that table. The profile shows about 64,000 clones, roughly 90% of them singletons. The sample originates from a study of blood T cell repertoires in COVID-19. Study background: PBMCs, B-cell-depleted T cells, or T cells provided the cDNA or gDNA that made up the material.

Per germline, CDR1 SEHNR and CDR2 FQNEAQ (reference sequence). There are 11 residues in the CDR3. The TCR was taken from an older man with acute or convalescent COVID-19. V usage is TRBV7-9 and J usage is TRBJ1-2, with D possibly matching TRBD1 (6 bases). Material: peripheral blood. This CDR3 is CASSLTRGPPF. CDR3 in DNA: TGTGCCAGCAGCTTAACGCGGGGGCCTCCCTTC.